This entry lists 9 T cell receptor beta chains sequenced from one sample in a study of metastatic and nonmetastatic thyroid tumors (dated by TCRdb to 2018 to 2020). Library method: PCR. TCRdb names Illumina HiSeq 4000 as the instrument used. TCRdb ran its own pipeline on the public reads, namely fastp trimming at Q25 and MiXCR clone calling, and kept in-frame beta chains. The sample has fewer than 40,000 clones on record, over 20% of them singletons. The ten largest clones represent approximately 3% of the sample. Before undergoing thyroid surgery, none of the patients had been given any kind of treatment. Material for sequencing was tumor tissue. The receptors come from a male donor with papillary thyroid cancer or a benign thyroid nodule (not recorded which). Some clones in this sample may be carry-over from other donors' samples.

The table lists this clone with many counts. The chain recombines TRBV18 with TRBJ2-4; a weak D match, TRBD2 (6 bases). Germline CDR1 KGHSH, CDR2 LQKENI. V lost 0 bases and J 3 bases, leaving 15 bases between the germline ends. The CDR3 is made up of 17 amino acids. The CDR3, as DNA: TGTGCCAGCTCACCACCGAACTCGGGGGAATACAAAAACATTCAGTACTTC. It specifies CASSPPNSGEYKNIQYF. The full variable domain, completed using reference TRBV18 and TRBJ2-4, is NAGVMQNPRHLVRRRGQEARLRCSPMKGHSHVYWYRQLPEEGLKFMVYLQKENIIDESGMPKERFSAEFPKEGPSILRIQQVVRGDSAAYFCASSPPNSGEYKNIQYFGAGTRLSVL.

This clone came up many times. A much larger clone lies a single base off, so this may be a read error. V usage is TRBV28 and J usage is TRBJ2-4, with unresolved D. CDR1 is MDHEN and CDR2 is SYDVKM in the germline V gene. The CDR3 extends over 15 amino acids. Written as DNA, the CDR3 is TGTGCCAGCCTTACCTCAGGCCCAGGCGGAAACGTTCAGTACTTC. This gives the protein CASLTSGPGGNVQYF.

This clone has ten or more counts. This chain links TRBV29-1 with TRBJ2-7, with D tentatively TRBD1 or TRBD2 (5 bases each). This CDR3 comprises 13 residues. Trimming stripped 7 bases from V and 0 bases from J, with 13 bases between. Per the germline V gene, CDR1 is SQVTM and CDR2 is ANQGSEA. CDR3 loop: CSAERDGSYEQYF. The CDR3 coding sequence is TGCAGCGCGGAACGGGACGGCTCCTACGAGCAGTACTTC.

The chain links TRBV27 to TRBJ2-2, with D maybe TRBD2 (5 bases). Per germline, CDR1 MNHEY and CDR2 SMNVEV (reference sequence). The CDR3 length is 11 residues. V was shortened by 11 bases and J by 14 bases, with 18 bases between the two germline ends. CDR3 coding DNA: TGTGCCTCGAAGGAGGCCGTGGATCTGTTTTTT. It yields the protein CASKEAVDLFF.

This clone was picked up many times. The rearrangement links TRBV5-1 to TRBJ1-5; no clear D. Trimming took 2 bases from V and 4 from J, leaving 7 bases between them. Germline CDR1 is SGHRS and CDR2 is YFSETQ. The CDR3 is made up of 13 amino acids. The CDR3 bases are TGCGCCAGCAGCTTCGACGGGAATCAGCCCCAGCATTTT. Translation: CASSFDGNQPQHF.

This clone was counted only a few times. An end of the junction does not agree with germline; a read error may underlie this. The gene calls are TRBV6-5 and TRBJ1-2; 9 bases are a match to TRBD1. The germline V gene encodes CDR1 MNHEY and CDR2 SVGAGI. This CDR3 spans 13 amino acids. The CDR3: CASGYPGTGSCTF. The CDR3 DNA is TGTGCCAGCGGTTACCCCGGGACAGGGAGCTGCACCTTC.

This clone has at least ten counts. This rearrangement joins TRBV5-1 to TRBJ1-1, with D possibly TRBD1 on 6 matching bases. CDR3 length: 15 amino acids. CDR1 SGHRS and CDR2 YFSETQ come from the germline V gene. Trimming shortened V by 0 bases and J by 4 bases, and 13 bases separated the two germline ends. In DNA, the CDR3 is TGCGCCAGCAGCTTGGAGGGGGAGGGGTTCACTGAAGCTTTCTTT. Its translation is CASSLEGEGFTEAFF. Drawing the rest from reference TRBV5-1 and TRBJ1-1, the complete variable domain is KAGVTQTPRYLIKTRGQQVTLSCSPISGHRSVSWYQQTPGQGLQFLFEYFSETQRNKGNFPGRFSGRQFSNSRSEMNVSTLELGDSALYLCASSLEGEGFTEAFFGQGTRLTVV.

Many counts were recorded for this clone. One junction end disagrees with the germline gene, perhaps due to a read error. This chain connects TRBV7-7 to TRBJ2-1, with D tentatively TRBD1 or TRBD2 (5 bases each). Per the germline V gene, CDR1 is SSHAT and CDR2 is FNYEAQ (reference sequence). CDR3 length: 14 amino acids. In DNA, the CDR3 is TGTGCTAGCAGCCCTAGGGACGGTTCGAATGAGCAGTTCTTC. Residues: CASSPRDGSNEQFF.

This sequence joins TRBV4-1 and TRBJ1-1; 9 bases are shared with TRBD1. The length of the CDR3 is 16 residues. V lost 4 bases, J lost 1 base, and 7 bases stayed unmatched. The germline V gene encodes CDR1 MGHRA and CDR2 YSYEKL. The DNA of the CDR3 is TGCGCCAGCAGCCCCCTTTGGACAGGGGAGAACACTGAAGCTTTCTTT. Amino acid sequence: CASSPLWTGENTEAFF.